The rows below give T cell receptor beta chains drawn from one sample of a study of shared clonotypes between healthy human individuals. The protocol was immunoSEQ multiplex PCR, while the TCRdb copy is restricted to in-frame clones and leaves out a portion. Of about 2.4 million clones in the sample, around 94% are singletons; the top ten hold over 0.12%. Sequenced: naive CD4+ T cells sorted from blood. The receptor source for this set is a man aged 18-30 years in good health. The CDR3 runs from the conserved cysteine through the conserved F or W. A D gene is named only where the DNA matches it firmly. The listing skips clone size in some rows; elsewhere it reads once, few, many or a size class.

v_call	j_call	d_call	clone_size	cdr3_aa	cdr3_nt
TRBV5-1	TRBJ1-1	NA	NA	CASSLIPDNTEAFF	TGCGCCAGCAGCTTAATCCCCGACAACACTGAAGCTTTCTTT
TRBV18	TRBJ2-5	NA	few	CASSRYQETQYF	TGTGCCAGCTCAAGGTACCAAGAGACCCAGTACTTC
TRBV7-2	TRBJ1-1	NA	NA	CASSKQENTEAFF	TGTGCCAGCAGCAAACAGGAGAACACTGAAGCTTTCTTT
TRBV6-5	TRBJ1-3	NA	NA	CASSYRSGTSGNTIYF	TGTGCCAGCAGTTACCGTTCCGGGACATCGGGAAACACCATATATTTT
TRBV18	TRBJ1-5	NA	NA	CASSPGGLNQPQHF	TGTGCCAGCTCCCCGGGGGGTCTCAATCAGCCCCAGCATTTT
TRBV5-8	TRBJ2-5	TRBD1	NA	CASSLGQGFQETQYF	TGTGCCAGCAGCTTGGGACAGGGATTCCAAGAGACCCAGTACTTC
TRBV28	TRBJ2-7	TRBD1	NA	CASSSGETGAYEQYF	TGTGCCAGCAGTTCCGGAGAGACAGGGGCCTACGAGCAGTACTTC
TRBV25-1	TRBJ2-1	NA	NA	CASSVGGKMYNEQFF	TGTGCCAGCAGTGTGGGAGGAAAGATGTACAATGAGCAGTTCTTC
TRBV18	TRBJ1-2	TRBD1	NA	CASSPGQGTNYGYTF	TGTGCCAGCTCACCCGGACAGGGCACTAACTATGGCTACACCTTC
TRBV6-5	TRBJ2-7	NA	NA	CASSPLRDFLYEQYF	TGTGCCAGCAGTCCTCTCCGGGACTTCCTCTACGAGCAGTACTTC
TRBV7-8	TRBJ2-1	TRBD2	NA	CASSIPGLAGTSSYNEQFF	TGTGCCAGCAGCATACCGGGACTAGCGGGTACTAGCTCCTACAATGAGCAGTTCTTC
TRBV6-4	TRBJ2-7	TRBD2	NA	CASSDSKFTSGRYTYEQYF	TGTGCCAGCAGTGACTCGAAGTTTACTAGCGGGAGGTACACCTACGAGCAGTACTTC
TRBV5-1	TRBJ2-3	TRBD2	NA	CASSEWVSGGPADTQYF	TGCGCCAGCAGCGAGTGGGTCAGCGGGGGGCCCGCAGATACGCAGTATTTT
TRBV2	TRBJ1-5	NA	NA	CASSRGPSSNQPQHF	TGTGCCAGCAGTCGGGGGCCATCTAGCAATCAGCCCCAGCATTTT
TRBV9	TRBJ2-5	NA	once	CASSVGGRQETQYF	TGTGCCAGCAGCGTGGGGGGCAGACAAGAGACCCAGTACTTC
TRBV19	TRBJ2-5	TRBD1	NA	CASSVDRAGIQYF	TGTGCCAGTAGTGTCGACAGGGCAGGTATCCAGTACTTC
TRBV5-1	TRBJ1-4	TRBD1	NA	CASSLVNRGGEKLFF	TGCGCCAGCAGCTTGGTAAACAGGGGAGGCGAAAAACTGTTTTTT
TRBV7-2	TRBJ1-1	NA	NA	CASSLFLVNTEAFF	TGTGCCAGCAGCTTATTTTTAGTGAACACTGAAGCTTTCTTT
TRBV18	TRBJ2-1	NA	NA	CASSPLGVSYNEQFF	TGTGCCAGCTCACCGCTTGGGGTCTCCTACAATGAGCAGTTCTTC
TRBV25-1	TRBJ1-4	NA	NA	CASSRPSQTNEKLFF	TGTGCCAGCAGTAGACCCAGCCAAACTAATGAAAAACTGTTTTTT
TRBV10-1	TRBJ2-1	TRBD1	NA	CASTRDRYNEQFF	TGCGCCAGCACCAGGGACAGGTACAATGAGCAGTTCTTC
TRBV5-1	TRBJ2-5	NA	once	CASSLGEETQYF	TGCGCCAGCAGCTTGGGGGAGGAGACCCAGTACTTC
TRBV6-5	TRBJ2-1	NA	NA	CASSLTRNNEQFF	TGTGCCAGCAGCCTCACTAGAAACAATGAGCAGTTCTTC
TRBV18	TRBJ1-6	NA	NA	CASSGDWPPLHF	TGTGCCAGCTCAGGGGACTGGCCACCCCTCCACTTT
TRBV7-2	TRBJ2-5	NA	NA	CASSPEATQYF	TGTGCCAGCAGCCCAGAGGCGACCCAGTACTTC
TRBV28	TRBJ1-4	NA	NA	CASSLDRKNEKLFF	TGTGCCAGCAGTTTAGACAGGAAAAATGAAAAACTGTTTTTT
TRBV30	TRBJ1-6	TRBD1	NA	CAWSGTANSPLHF	TGTGCCTGGAGCGGGACAGCAAATTCACCCCTCCACTTT
TRBV7-3	TRBJ2-5	NA	NA	CASSVTGSETQYF	TGTGCCAGCAGCGTTACAGGTTCAGAGACCCAGTACTTC
TRBV28	TRBJ1-2	NA	once	CASRAPGEGKGSGYTF	TGTGCCAGCAGGGCACCGGGGGAGGGAAAGGGGAGTGGCTACACCTTC
TRBV6-6	TRBJ1-4	NA	NA	CASSAGRVGEKLFF	TGTGCCAGCAGTGCGGGGAGGGTCGGTGAAAAACTGTTTTTT
TRBV4-1	TRBJ2-7	NA	NA	CASSQYTGTGSYEQYF	TGCGCCAGCAGCCAATACACAGGGACTGGGAGCTACGAGCAGTACTTC
TRBV19	TRBJ2-3	TRBD2	NA	CASSSSGGHTDTQYF	TGTGCCAGTAGTTCCAGCGGGGGGCACACAGATACGCAGTATTTT
TRBV25-1	TRBJ2-1	NA	NA	CASSDISMRATRDEQFF	TGTGCCAGCAGTGATATCAGTATGCGGGCGACTAGGGATGAGCAGTTCTTC
TRBV6-1	TRBJ2-4	NA	NA	CASSEATDIQYF	TGTGCCAGCAGTGAAGCAACGGACATTCAGTACTTC
TRBV5-4	TRBJ1-1	NA	NA	CASSLVGGRYTEAFF	TGTGCCAGCAGCTTGGTTGGGGGAAGGTATACTGAAGCTTTCTTT
TRBV5-8	TRBJ1-4	NA	once	CASSYGSSATNEKLFF	TGTGCCAGCAGCTACGGAAGTTCTGCAACTAATGAAAAACTGTTTTTT
TRBV6-5	TRBJ2-1	TRBD2	NA	CASSLTSGPYNEQFF	TGTGCCAGCAGTCTGACTAGCGGGCCATACAATGAGCAGTTCTTC
TRBV5-1	TRBJ2-1	TRBD2	NA	CASSHTSGPSYNEQFF	TGCGCCAGCAGCCACACTAGCGGTCCCTCCTACAATGAGCAGTTCTTC
TRBV6-5	TRBJ1-4	NA	NA	CASSYSAAGALKKLFF	TGTGCCAGCAGTTACTCTGCCGCCGGGGCTCTGAAAAAACTGTTTTTT
TRBV6-1	TRBJ2-5	NA	NA	CASSERGFGLNQETQYF	TGTGCCAGCAGTGAAAGGGGATTCGGGTTAAACCAAGAGACCCAGTACTTC
TRBV5-1	TRBJ1-1	TRBD1	NA	CASSLGQGFVNTEAFF	TGCGCCAGCAGCTTGGGACAGGGATTCGTGAACACTGAAGCTTTCTTT
TRBV30	TRBJ1-5	NA	NA	CAWSVRGLGIRNNQPQHF	TGTGCCTGGAGTGTAAGAGGGTTAGGGATTCGTAATAATCAGCCCCAGCATTTT
TRBV28	TRBJ2-7	TRBD2	NA	CASSFGIQAGAILSYEQYF	TGTGCCAGCAGTTTTGGAATTCAAGCGGGGGCAATTCTCTCCTACGAGCAGTACTTC
TRBV9	TRBJ2-3	NA	once	CASSVEEETQYF	TGTGCCAGCAGCGTAGAGGAGGAAACGCAGTATTTT
TRBV6-1	TRBJ1-4	TRBD1	NA	CASSEVPRGRGAGNEKLFF	TGTGCCAGCAGTGAAGTACCCAGGGGGAGGGGCGCGGGGAATGAAAAACTGTTTTTT
TRBV6-1	TRBJ2-7	NA	NA	CASTAEGPGAYEQYF	TGTGCCAGCACCGCAGAAGGACCTGGAGCCTACGAGCAGTACTTC
TRBV5-4	TRBJ2-1	NA	once	CASSSRLGEAYNEQFF	TGTGCCAGCAGCTCCCGACTGGGAGAGGCCTACAATGAGCAGTTCTTC
TRBV6-6	TRBJ2-5	NA	NA	CASSPGGETQYF	TGTGCCAGCAGCCCAGGCGGGGAGACCCAGTACTTC
TRBV18	TRBJ2-7	NA	NA	CASSNPGVPYEQYF	TGTGCCAGCTCCAACCCAGGAGTTCCCTACGAGCAGTACTTC
TRBV6-6	TRBJ2-1	TRBD2	NA	CASSMGLAGDNEQFF	TGTGCCAGCAGTATGGGACTAGCGGGAGACAATGAGCAGTTCTTC
TRBV18	TRBJ2-2	NA	NA	CASSITASGGAGELFF	TGTGCCAGCTCAATAACAGCCAGCGGAGGGGCCGGGGAGCTGTTTTTT
TRBV6-5	TRBJ1-5	NA	NA	CASSYSGGVDQPQHF	TGTGCCAGCAGTTACTCGGGGGGCGTGGATCAGCCCCAGCATTTT
TRBV10-3	TRBJ1-3	NA	NA	CAISDYGTSGNTIYF	TGTGCCATCAGTGACTACGGCACCTCTGGAAACACCATATATTTT
TRBV4-1	TRBJ1-6	NA	NA	CASSQTPRGGVDSPLHF	TGCGCCAGCAGCCAAACTCCTCGAGGCGGTGTGGATTCACCCCTCCACTTT